This record covers a single TCR beta chain. The CDR3 covers 15 residues. Germline V lookup: CDR1 SQVTM, CDR2 ANQGSEA. The ends lost 3 bases at V and 5 bases at J; junction bases unmatched: 10. It was with random hexamers that roughly 0.45 to 1 ug RNA was reverse transcribed. Via MiXCR, TCRdb re-called the immunoSEQ multiplex PCR reads, giving one row per CDR3 protein. The table includes 78,000 or so distinct CDR3 sequences, over 85% detected once. The sample comes from a study of CD8 T cells in Susac syndrome. Sequencing of TCR beta was performed on blood CD8+ T cells and on blood CD4+ T cells. TEMRA cells were FACS-enriched, with CD8+ and CD4+ T cells isolated negatively.

This TCR came from a human donor with multiple sclerosis. The J gene is TRBJ1-1, the V gene TRBV29-1; 9 bases map to TRBD1. Specimen: CD8+ T cells from PBMCs. The CDR3 reads CSVEPAGTGKTEAFF. CDR3 coding DNA: TGCAGCGTTGAGCCCGCCGGGACAGGGAAAACTGAAGCTTTCTTT.